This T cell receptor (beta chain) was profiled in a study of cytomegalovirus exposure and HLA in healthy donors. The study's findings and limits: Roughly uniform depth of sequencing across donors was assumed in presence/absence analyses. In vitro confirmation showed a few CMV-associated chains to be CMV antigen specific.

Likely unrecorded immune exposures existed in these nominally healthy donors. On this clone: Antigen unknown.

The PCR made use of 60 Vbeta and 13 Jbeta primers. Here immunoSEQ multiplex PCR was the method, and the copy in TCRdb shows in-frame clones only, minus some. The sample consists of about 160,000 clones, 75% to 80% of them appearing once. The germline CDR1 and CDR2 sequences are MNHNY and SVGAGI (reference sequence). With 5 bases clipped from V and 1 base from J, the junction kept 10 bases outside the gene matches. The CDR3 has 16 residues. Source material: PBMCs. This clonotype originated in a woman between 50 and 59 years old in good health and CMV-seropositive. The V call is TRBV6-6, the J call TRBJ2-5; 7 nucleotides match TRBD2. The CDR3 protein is CASSPKLARVQETQYF. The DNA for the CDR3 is TGTGCCAGCAGTCCCAAACTAGCGCGAGTCCAAGAGACCCAGTACTTC.